This T cell receptor beta chain is drawn from a study of T-cell reconstitution after alpha-beta-depleted transplantation in children. General study findings and limits: T-cell counts and diversity were attributed mostly to newly produced T cells one year after transplant. There were some patients whose high TCRbeta diversity at day 60 came from surviving recipient T cells and thymic progenitors. Several hundred rapidly expanded clones from non-depleted graft cells reportedly supplied alpha-beta T cells about two months post-transplant.

The TCRbeta library incorporated unique molecular identifiers. TCRdb re-called the PCR reads through MiXCR, storing one row per CDR3 protein. The sample comprises 800,000 to 1,000,000 distinct CDR3 sequences, about 26% of which are singletons, and under 30% rests with the top ten. The table lists this clonotype with a few counts. The antigen remains undetermined. The V gene's germline CDR1 is KGHSH and CDR2 LQKENI. The ends were cut back, 5 bases at V and 4 bases at J, with 17 bases in the middle. The CDR3 is 15 residues long. This material consisted of PBMCs, mostly from graft donor cells, taken 360 days after TCRalphabeta/CD19-depleted stem cell transplant. This receptor was taken from a boy under three years old who had a stem cell transplant for SCID, so the T cells may come from the graft donor. The chain is built from TRBV18 and TRBJ2-5, with a weak D call TRBD2 (5 bases). For the CDR3, the DNA is TGTGCCAGCTCAGAAAGAAGGAGGAAGGGAGAGACCCAGTACTTC. Its translation: CASSERRRKGETQYF. Using reference TRBV18 and TRBJ2-5 for the parts outside the CDR3, the full variable domain is NAGVMQNPRHLVRRRGQEARLRCSPMKGHSHVYWYRQLPEEGLKFMVYLQKENIIDESGMPKERFSAEFPKEGPSILRIQQVVRGDSAAYFCASSERRRKGETQYFGPGTRLLVL.